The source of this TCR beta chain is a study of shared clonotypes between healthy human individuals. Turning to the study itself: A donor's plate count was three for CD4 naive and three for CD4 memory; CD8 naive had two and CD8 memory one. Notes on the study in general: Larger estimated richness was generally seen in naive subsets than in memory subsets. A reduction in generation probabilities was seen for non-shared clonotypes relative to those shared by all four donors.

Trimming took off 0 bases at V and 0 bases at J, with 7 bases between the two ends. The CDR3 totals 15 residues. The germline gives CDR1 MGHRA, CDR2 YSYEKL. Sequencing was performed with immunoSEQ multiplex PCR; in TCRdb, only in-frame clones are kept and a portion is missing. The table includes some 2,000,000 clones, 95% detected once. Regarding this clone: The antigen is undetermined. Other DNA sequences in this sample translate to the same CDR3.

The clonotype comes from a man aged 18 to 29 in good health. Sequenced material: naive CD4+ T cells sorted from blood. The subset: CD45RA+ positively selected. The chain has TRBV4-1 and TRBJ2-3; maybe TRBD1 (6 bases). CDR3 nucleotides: TGCGCCAGCAGCCAAGATAGGGGGAGCACAGATACGCAGTATTTT. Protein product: CASSQDRGSTDTQYF.